Detailed here is one T cell receptor (beta chain). This clone has a handful of counts. The antigen this receptor binds is unknown. No qualities accompany the bases; no much larger clone lies one base away. The data are from a study of cytomegalovirus exposure and HLA in healthy donors (dated by TCRdb to about 2017). General notes on the study: An earlier analysis of several hundred of the donors reported 250 to 350 Gb of sequence data and 117 million unique TCR beta sequences obtained from roughly 180 million T cells. To study patterns of TCR occurrence, a later analysis re-analyzed previously published TCR beta repertoires from around 670 donors and added high-resolution HLA genotyping. All discovery cohort repertoires had been generated on a single sequencing platform. Rather than using new phenotypic data, the later analysis identified candidate immune exposures from TCR beta sequences and from how often those sequences occurred across donors. The genetic ancestry cluster associated with self-reported Caucasian donors included around 76% of the 398 genotyped donors. To predict cytomegalovirus infection status, the study brought together high-throughput TCR immunosequencing, statistical association of individual TCRs with disease status, and machine learning. A handful of DR-DQ haplotypes were handled as single units for association and clustering because linkage in the cohort was strong. Donor age, sex, ethnicity and CMV serostatus were compiled together with the repertoire data. The number of donors typed differed by locus, with roughly 629-640 for A, B, C, DRB1 and DQB1, 522 for DQA1, approximately 570 for DPA1, and around 430 for DPB1. Class I and class II HLA loci were covered by the typing at four-digit resolution. A separate validation cohort of some 130 different subjects was used in addition to the approximately 610-subject first cohort. An earlier analysis of fewer than 700 of the donors applied high-throughput TCR beta sequencing to assess whether each TCR beta V gene segment acted as functional or pseudogenic. An early release covering 550 to 650 HLA-typed donors comprised about 300 gigabases of sequencing data and roughly 85 million unique TCR sequences. A later genetic analysis took genome-wide SNP genotypes for about 55% of the roughly 700 donors and used that subset as a discovery cohort. Among 398 genotyped donors of the cohort, an average of about 240,000 unique TCR beta nucleotide sequences were sequenced per donor, roughly 20% of them non-productive. The T cell repertoires of 666 subjects were profiled by immunosequencing and related to cytomegalovirus serostatus. The aim of the study was to test whether cataloging public T cell receptors could identify signatures of past pathogen exposure. What the authors observed across the whole study: In a later genetic analysis, fewer N-insertions in productive TCRs were reported among donors in an Asian-associated ancestry cluster than the roughly 700-donor mean. The sequencing pipeline was judged likely to have produced a cluster of highly shared sequence variants as a technical artifact. Most TCR sequences were observed very rarely across donors, whereas some public TCRs were present in many individuals. Cytomegalovirus status was reported to be diagnosed by the classifier with high specificity and sensitivity in both the original and validation cohorts. CMV serostatus was the only immune exposure information available for the cohort. Because counts were too low, approximately 18 rarely observed V segments, including chromosome 9 orphons, were excluded from the earlier analysis of around 640 of the donors. The authors suggested that the approach could potentially be generalized to other disease states and immunological phenotypes. When HLA alleles, especially DR and DQ, strongly co-occurred, attributing TCR associations to individual alleles was difficult. Because the 87-base-pair reads could not distinguish some IMGT-functional V segments, including TRBV6-2 and TRBV6-3, those segments were excluded. A further reported finding was that TCR beta sequences accurately predicted the HLA-A and HLA-B alleles for most subjects in the first cohort. Compared with equally common non-associated chains, HLA-associated TCR beta chains in a later analysis were more clonally expanded and had lower generation probabilities. In a later analysis, several top co-occurrence clusters were reported to appear linked to parvovirus B19, influenza, CMV and Epstein-Barr virus. Specific HLA alleles were associated with 16,951 TCR beta sequences at a false discovery rate of 0.05 in a later analysis. A later genetic analysis associated a missense DCLRE1C variant with V-gene and J-gene trimming of TCR beta chains, and an independent cohort replicated the association. An earlier analysis of around 540 of the donors showed that most TCR beta V segments appeared in productive rearrangements either about 87% or about 30% of the time, which broadly matched IMGT annotations. The cohort was sequenced for TCR beta chains only, and without alpha or paired-chain data the features that could be detected were limited. In vitro tests confirmed that a few of the cytomegalovirus-associated TCR beta chains recognize cytomegalovirus antigens. A later analysis found that most CMV-associated TCR beta chains appeared HLA-restricted, with HLA associations seemingly driven largely by CMV exposure. A later analysis found that TCR association rates varied across HLA loci, with DRB1 alleles showing the most associated TCRs and HLA-C alleles the fewest. HLA typing was unavailable for some donors at each locus, so association tests used only the typed subset. Presence/absence analyses assumed roughly uniform sequencing depth across donors, an assumption that may not hold. In the study, about 150 TCR beta chains were listed as associated with cytomegalovirus. Correlated functional status among segregating V segments might reflect linkage disequilibrium, but an unknown experimental factor could not be ruled out.

In total, approximately 700 healthy bone marrow donors made up the cohort. At the time of sampling, all cohort members were nominally healthy, though unrecorded immune exposures were likely present. The donor was CMV seronegative and was included in the group of about 350 seronegative cohort members. Each donor provided a peripheral blood sample, and peripheral blood mononuclear cells were used for TCR beta sequencing. Genomic DNA extraction from the blood cell samples was performed with the Qiagen DNeasy Blood Extraction Kit. Libraries were built with the immunoSEQ multiplex PCR assay. A mixture of 60 forward primers for TCR Vbeta segments and 13 reverse primers for TCR Jbeta segments was used in the multiplex PCR. The CDR3 region of rearranged TCR beta genes was amplified from genomic DNA with a multiplex PCR assay. On the Illumina HiSeq System, the amplified TCR beta libraries were sequenced as 87-base-pair reads. The original pipeline was this. Across the 600 to 700 repertoires, a later analysis counted 80 million or so unique TCR beta chains, around 11 million of which were shared by at least two donors. Raw reads were error-corrected and collapsed into unique sequences with a nearest-neighbor algorithm that merged closely related sequences to remove PCR and sequencing errors. Alignment of CDR3 sequences to IMGT reference sequences was used to assign V, D and J gene segments. For a sequence to be retained, a match of at least six nucleotides to both a V gene segment and a J gene segment was required. Rearrangements were called productive when the CDR3 lacked stop codons and stayed in frame with V and J; all others were non-productive. Following IMGT convention, CDR3 was defined as the stretch from the second conserved V-encoded cysteine to the conserved J-encoded phenylalanine. In an earlier analysis of some 550 of the donors, sequences lacking an unambiguous match to a single V gene segment were excluded. An earlier analysis of several hundred of the donors called V segments functional above 56.7% productive rearrangements and segregating when the between-donor standard deviation exceeded 5%. A statistical classification framework was developed to diagnose cytomegalovirus status using the catalog of TCR beta chain sequences. A later analysis assigned V and J genes by comparing TCR nucleotide sequences with IMGT/GENE-DB human TR gene sequences. Using the TCRdist pipeline, a later analysis assigned CDR3 sequences along with most-parsimonious VDJ recombination scenarios. A later analysis defined each TCR beta chain by its CDR3 amino acid sequence plus V-gene family, and excluded reads lacking a unique V-gene family. To address suspected cross-contamination and a sequencing artifact, a later analysis removed around 590 highly shared, low-generation-probability nucleotide sequences. A later analysis calculated a clonal expansion index for each public chain from normalized within-repertoire ranks of inferred template counts. In a later analysis, generation probabilities were computed with a VDJ recombination model fitted to out-of-frame rearrangements, and the resulting probabilities were checked against IGoR. In a later analysis, TCR-TCR, TCR-HLA and TCR-CMV co-occurrence was scored with hypergeometric tests, and a repertoire-size bias correction was applied to TCR pairs. To estimate false discovery rates, a later analysis permuted the HLA or CMV assignments 20 times. In a later analysis, co-occurring TCRs were grouped using DBSCAN, and TCRdist sequence similarity was added for clustering within HLA-allele-positive subsets. Repertoires with fewer than 30,000 or more than 120,000 public chains, plus five repertoires with anomalous nucleotide sharing, were excluded from co-occurrence clustering. TCRdb took this table from immuneACCESS and kept in-frame rearrangements with V and J called. Such tables lack part of the clones; where checked against another copy, unresolved V genes explain under half of the gap, and the rest is unexplained. The V and J calls and clone size were taken over from that table, and D and trimming were inferred from the DNA. The sample includes about 140,000 clones, with 78% observed a single time. The ten largest clones take up about 2.5% of the sample.

The CDR3 covers 17 residues, taking in both the cysteine and the phenylalanine. The kept DNA is CDR3 alone, 51 bases in frame from the first base. Trimming removed 6 bases from V and 7 bases from J; the gene matches leave 12 bases unexplained. Sequences MNHGY (CDR1) and SAAAGT (CDR2) are obtained from the germline V gene. The chain is encoded by TRBV6-8 joined to TRBJ2-1, with 13 middle bases fitting TRBD2. Sequenced sample: PBMCs. This sequence was found in a male donor in good health and CMV-seronegative. The CDR3 here reads CASSQTTSGRAQNEQFF. The DNA sequence reads TGTGCCAGCAGCCAAACTACTAGCGGGAGGGCTCAAAATGAGCAGTTCTTC.